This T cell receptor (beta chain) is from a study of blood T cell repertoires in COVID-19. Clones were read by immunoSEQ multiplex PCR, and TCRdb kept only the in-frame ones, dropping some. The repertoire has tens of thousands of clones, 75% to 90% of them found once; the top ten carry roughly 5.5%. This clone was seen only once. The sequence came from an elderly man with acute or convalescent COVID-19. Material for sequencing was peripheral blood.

The CDR3 reads CASSPLEGRQPQHF. The CDR3 DNA reads as TGTGCCAGCTCACCACTGGAGGGTCGGCAGCCCCAGCATTTT. V gene TRBV18 combines with J gene TRBJ1-5, with unresolved D. This CDR3 is built from 14 residues. CDR1 is KGHSH, CDR2 LQKENI, per germline. V dropped 1 base and J dropped 7 bases, with 11 bases sitting between them.